The clone carrying this T cell receptor (beta chain) came up a few times. Its matching antigen is unknown. The CDR3 spans 13 residues. V lost 5 bases, J lost 8 bases, and 7 bases stayed unmatched. The data stem from a study of CD8 T cells in ankylosing spondylitis. TCRdb redid the calling of the 5' RACE reads with MiXCR, one entry per CDR3 protein. The sample includes about 160,000 distinct CDR3 sequences, around 19% of them seen just once. Study observations and caveats: For ankylosing spondylitis blood, a TCR beta motif of eight or nine highly homologous variants appeared characteristic. Disease-linked clones were reportedly significantly enriched in matched ankylosing spondylitis synovial fluid.

This receptor was identified in a male donor with ankylosing spondylitis or in good health (not recorded which). The chain is built from TRBV12-3 or TRBV12-4 and TRBJ1-2, with 8 bases matching TRBD1. Input material: blood, either unsorted or a sorted T cell fraction (not recorded which). In nucleotides, the CDR3 is TGTGCCAGCAGTACCACAGGGGGTTTGGGCTACACCTTC. Amino acid sequence: CASSTTGGLGYTF.